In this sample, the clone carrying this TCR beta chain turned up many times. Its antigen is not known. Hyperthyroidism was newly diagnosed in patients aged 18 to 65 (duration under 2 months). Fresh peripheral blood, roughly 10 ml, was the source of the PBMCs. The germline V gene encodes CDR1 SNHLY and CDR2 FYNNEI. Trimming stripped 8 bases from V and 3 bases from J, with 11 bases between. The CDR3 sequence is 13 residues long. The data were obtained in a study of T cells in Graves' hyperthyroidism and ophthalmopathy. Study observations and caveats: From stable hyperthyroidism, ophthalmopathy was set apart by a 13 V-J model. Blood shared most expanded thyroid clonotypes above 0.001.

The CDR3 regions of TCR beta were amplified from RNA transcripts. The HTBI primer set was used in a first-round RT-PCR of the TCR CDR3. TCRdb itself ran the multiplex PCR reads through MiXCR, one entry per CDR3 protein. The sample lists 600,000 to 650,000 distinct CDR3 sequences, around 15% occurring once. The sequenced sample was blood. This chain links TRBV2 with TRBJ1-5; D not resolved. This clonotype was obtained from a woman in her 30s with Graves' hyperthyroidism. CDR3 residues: CASASGINQPQHF. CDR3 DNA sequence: TGTGCCAGCGCGTCGGGCATCAATCAGCCCCAGCATTTT.